The rows below give T cell receptor beta chains drawn from one sample of a study of blood T cell repertoires in COVID-19. Repertoires were generated with immunoSEQ multiplex PCR, while TCRdb's copy carries only in-frame clones and drops some. The sample has approximately 150,000 clones, approximately 88% seen once. Sample: PBMCs or T cells enriched from blood (not recorded which). These receptors were obtained from a man between 65 and 85 years old who had been exposed to COVID-19. CDR3s include the opening cysteine and the closing phenylalanine or tryptophan. A D gene is named only where the DNA matches it firmly. The size field is filled for only some rows; it gives once, few, many or a size class.

clone_size: -
d_call: TRBD1
v_call: TRBV28
j_call: TRBJ1-5
cdr3_nt: TGTGCCAGCTACTCCGGGACAGGGGTAGTTAGGAGCAATCAGCCCCAGCATTTT
cdr3_aa: CASYSGTGVVRSNQPQHF

clone_size: -
d_call: -
v_call: TRBV27
j_call: TRBJ1-2
cdr3_nt: TGTGCCAGCAGTTTACGCCGGACAGCAACTAACTATGGCTACACCTTC
cdr3_aa: CASSLRRTATNYGYTF

clone_size: -
d_call: TRBD2
v_call: TRBV18
j_call: TRBJ2-1
cdr3_nt: TGTGCCAGCTCACCAGGGGGACTAACCTTCGATGAGCAGTTCTTC
cdr3_aa: CASSPGGLTFDEQFF

clone_size: once
d_call: TRBD2
v_call: TRBV13
j_call: TRBJ2-7
cdr3_nt: TGTGCCAGCAGCTTACTAGCGGGAGGTTACGAGCAGTACTTC
cdr3_aa: CASSLLAGGYEQYF

clone_size: -
d_call: -
v_call: TRBV2
j_call: TRBJ2-3
cdr3_nt: TGTGCCAGCAGGGGGGCTCCTAGCACAGATACGCAGTATTTT
cdr3_aa: CASRGAPSTDTQYF

clone_size: -
d_call: TRBD1
v_call: TRBV3-1/TRBV3-2
j_call: TRBJ2-7
cdr3_nt: TGTGCCAGCAGCCCTCGATTAGTCTCTTATGGGACAGGGGGCTCCTACGAGCAGTACTTC
cdr3_aa: CASSPRLVSYGTGGSYEQYF

clone_size: -
d_call: TRBD1
v_call: TRBV25-1
j_call: TRBJ1-1
cdr3_nt: TGTGCCAGCAGTGAACAGGGGACAGACCTTACTGAAGCTTTCTTT
cdr3_aa: CASSEQGTDLTEAFF

clone_size: -
d_call: -
v_call: TRBV11-3
j_call: TRBJ2-3
cdr3_nt: TGTGCCAGCAGCTTAGGCAGGATGCGGGGTGATACGCAGTATTTT
cdr3_aa: CASSLGRMRGDTQYF

clone_size: -
d_call: -
v_call: TRBV30
j_call: TRBJ1-2
cdr3_nt: TGTGCCTGGAGTGTTCACTTTAACTATGGCTACACCTTC
cdr3_aa: CAWSVHFNYGYTF

clone_size: -
d_call: -
v_call: TRBV20-1
j_call: TRBJ1-1
cdr3_nt: TGCAGTGCTAGTCGAGGAGGTGAAGCTTTCTTT
cdr3_aa: CSASRGGEAFF

clone_size: -
d_call: TRBD1
v_call: TRBV6-5
j_call: TRBJ2-2
cdr3_nt: TGTGCCAGCCGGACAGGGGCCACCGGGGAGCTGTTTTTT
cdr3_aa: CASRTGATGELFF

clone_size: -
d_call: TRBD1
v_call: TRBV6-1
j_call: TRBJ1-2
cdr3_nt: TGTGCCAGCAGTGATAGAGGACAGGGGACTAGCTATGGCTACACCTTC
cdr3_aa: CASSDRGQGTSYGYTF

clone_size: -
d_call: TRBD1
v_call: TRBV10-3
j_call: TRBJ2-7
cdr3_nt: TGTGCCATCGCCGCCGGGACAGCCCCCTACGAGCAGTACTTC
cdr3_aa: CAIAAGTAPYEQYF

clone_size: -
d_call: -
v_call: TRBV9
j_call: TRBJ1-1
cdr3_nt: TGTGCCAGCAGCCCTCTCGGGGTGGGACGGGGGGCTTTCTTT
cdr3_aa: CASSPLGVGRGAFF

clone_size: -
d_call: -
v_call: TRBV28
j_call: TRBJ1-2
cdr3_nt: TGTGCCAGCAGTTTACAGGGAGGCTATGGCTACACCTTC
cdr3_aa: CASSLQGGYGYTF

clone_size: -
d_call: -
v_call: TRBV6-5
j_call: TRBJ1-1
cdr3_nt: TGTGCCAGCAGAGTGCGGGAGAACACTGAAGCTTTCTTT
cdr3_aa: CASRVRENTEAFF

clone_size: few
d_call: -
v_call: TRBV3-1/TRBV3-2
j_call: TRBJ1-1
cdr3_nt: TGTGCCAGCAGCCAAGATGCGGGGCAACACCCGAACACTGAAGCTTTCTTT
cdr3_aa: CASSQDAGQHPNTEAFF

clone_size: -
d_call: -
v_call: TRBV11-2
j_call: TRBJ1-1
cdr3_nt: TGTGCCAGCAGAACGGGGTACGGCGGCACTGAAGCTTTCTTT
cdr3_aa: CASRTGYGGTEAFF

clone_size: once
d_call: -
v_call: TRBV7-2
j_call: TRBJ1-6
cdr3_nt: TGTGCCAGCAGCCCGACGATCAAAAGCAGAGGTTCACCCCTCCACTTT
cdr3_aa: CASSPTIKSRGSPLHF

clone_size: -
d_call: TRBD1
v_call: TRBV6-5
j_call: TRBJ2-1
cdr3_nt: TGTGCCTGCTCCGGGACAGGGAGATACAATGAGCAGTTCTTC
cdr3_aa: CACSGTGRYNEQFF

clone_size: once
d_call: TRBD1
v_call: TRBV27
j_call: TRBJ2-7
cdr3_nt: TGTGCCACCAGGACAGGGGACCACGAGCAGTACTTC
cdr3_aa: CATRTGDHEQYF

clone_size: -
d_call: -
v_call: TRBV14
j_call: TRBJ2-7
cdr3_nt: TGTGCCAGCAGCCAAGGGAATGGCGGTTACTACGAGCAGTACTTC
cdr3_aa: CASSQGNGGYYEQYF

clone_size: -
d_call: -
v_call: TRBV19
j_call: TRBJ1-5
cdr3_nt: TGTGCCAGTAACAGGGATAGCAATCAGCCCCAGCATTTT
cdr3_aa: CASNRDSNQPQHF

clone_size: -
d_call: TRBD1
v_call: TRBV6-5
j_call: TRBJ1-1
cdr3_nt: TGTGCCAGCAAGTCGGGACAGGGGTCTGAAGCTTTCTTT
cdr3_aa: CASKSGQGSEAFF

clone_size: -
d_call: TRBD1
v_call: TRBV19
j_call: TRBJ2-2
cdr3_nt: TGTGCCAGTAACACAGGGACAGCGAACACCGGGGAGCTGTTTTTT
cdr3_aa: CASNTGTANTGELFF

clone_size: -
d_call: -
v_call: TRBV27
j_call: TRBJ2-7
cdr3_nt: TGTGCCAGCAGTGTCCAAGTGGGGGCCCACGAGCAGTACTTC
cdr3_aa: CASSVQVGAHEQYF

clone_size: -
d_call: -
v_call: TRBV6-5
j_call: TRBJ1-1
cdr3_nt: TGTGCCAGCAGTCCCTCCCCCGGAGTGCGGGAGGCTTTCTTT
cdr3_aa: CASSPSPGVREAFF

clone_size: -
d_call: -
v_call: TRBV6-6
j_call: TRBJ2-2
cdr3_nt: TGTGCCTCCCTGGAGGGGCGGTGGGCCGGGGAGCTGTTTTTT
cdr3_aa: CASLEGRWAGELFF

clone_size: -
d_call: -
v_call: TRBV6-5
j_call: TRBJ1-1
cdr3_nt: TGTGCCAGCAGTTACTCGAGGAGAGGGAACACTGAAGCTTTCTTT
cdr3_aa: CASSYSRRGNTEAFF

clone_size: -
d_call: -
v_call: TRBV2
j_call: TRBJ1-5
cdr3_nt: TGTGCCAGCAGCCGCACGACAGCATATAGCAATCAGCCCCAGCATTTT
cdr3_aa: CASSRTTAYSNQPQHF

clone_size: -
d_call: -
v_call: TRBV12-3/TRBV12-4
j_call: TRBJ1-1
cdr3_nt: TGTGCCACCAGTACGACCAGGGCTGAAGCTTTCTTT
cdr3_aa: CATSTTRAEAFF

clone_size: -
d_call: -
v_call: TRBV7-2
j_call: TRBJ1-2
cdr3_nt: TGTGCCAGCAGCTTAGTACGGGGGGTCGGCTACACCTTC
cdr3_aa: CASSLVRGVGYTF

clone_size: -
d_call: TRBD2
v_call: TRBV18
j_call: TRBJ2-3
cdr3_nt: TGTGCCAGCTCACCACTCCCGGGACTAGCGGGCCGCGAGGCAGATACGCAGTATTTT
cdr3_aa: CASSPLPGLAGREADTQYF

clone_size: few
d_call: -
v_call: TRBV18
j_call: TRBJ2-3
cdr3_nt: TGTGCCAGCTCACCACCCCAAGACACCTTCCGCCTTAGAGATACGCAGTATTTT
cdr3_aa: CASSPPQDTFRLRDTQYF

clone_size: -
d_call: TRBD2
v_call: TRBV18
j_call: TRBJ2-7
cdr3_nt: TGTGCCAGCTCACCACGGACAGGCGGGACTAGCGGGATGAACGAGCAGTACTTC
cdr3_aa: CASSPRTGGTSGMNEQYF

clone_size: -
d_call: -
v_call: TRBV3-1/TRBV3-2
j_call: TRBJ2-3
cdr3_nt: TGTGCCAGCAGCACACGGGTGCCCCCCCATACGCAGTATTTT
cdr3_aa: CASSTRVPPHTQYF

clone_size: few
d_call: -
v_call: TRBV6-5
j_call: TRBJ2-1
cdr3_nt: TGTGCCAGCCTGGGGCATCGCAATGAGCAGTTCTTC
cdr3_aa: CASLGHRNEQFF

clone_size: -
d_call: -
v_call: TRBV2
j_call: TRBJ1-4
cdr3_nt: TGTGCCAGCAGTAGAACAGATGCAACTAATGAAAAACTGTTTTTT
cdr3_aa: CASSRTDATNEKLFF

clone_size: -
d_call: TRBD2
v_call: TRBV3-1/TRBV3-2
j_call: TRBJ2-1
cdr3_nt: TGTGCCAGCAGCCTCACTAGCGGCAGAGGGGATGAGCAGTTCTTC
cdr3_aa: CASSLTSGRGDEQFF

clone_size: -
d_call: TRBD2
v_call: TRBV7-8
j_call: TRBJ2-7
cdr3_nt: TGTGCCAGCAGCTACGGACTAGCGGACAACTCCTACGAGCAGTACTTC
cdr3_aa: CASSYGLADNSYEQYF